The source of this TCR beta chain is a study of blood T cell repertoires in COVID-19. Measured with immunoSEQ multiplex PCR; TCRdb has only the in-frame clones, and not every one. This table has tens of thousands of clones, approximately 87% appearing once. The germline gives CDR1 LNHDA, CDR2 SQIVND (reference sequence). The CDR3 sequence is 13 residues long. Trimming pared 7 bases from V and 5 bases from J, leaving 14 bases between. The J gene is TRBJ1-2, the V gene TRBV19, with D possibly matching TRBD1 (6 bases). The origin of this receptor is a man aged 35-49 years with COVID-19, enrolled during active disease. The source material was peripheral blood. The CDR3 sequence is CASTNDRRYGYTF. CDR3 bases: TGTGCCAGTACCAATGACAGGAGGTATGGCTACACCTTC.